This T cell receptor (beta chain) is drawn from a study of blood T cell repertoires in COVID-19. The assay was immunoSEQ multiplex PCR, and TCRdb's table has in-frame clones only and misses some. The data contain almost 65,000 clones, more than 70% of them singletons. Recruits, aged about 18 to 90 years, lived in approximately 26 US areas. This CDR3 has 13 amino acids. V lost 8 bases, J lost 4 bases, and 14 bases lay in between. The germline gives CDR1 MNHEY, CDR2 SVGAGI. This sequence joins TRBV6-5 and TRBJ1-2, with no clear D. This sequence was found in a woman aged 40 to 55 who had recovered from COVID-19. Sequencing was done on a sample of PBMCs or T cells enriched from blood (not recorded which). CDR3 sequence: CASGGRGGYGYTF. CDR3 in DNA: TGTGCCAGCGGAGGGCGGGGTGGCTATGGCTACACCTTC.